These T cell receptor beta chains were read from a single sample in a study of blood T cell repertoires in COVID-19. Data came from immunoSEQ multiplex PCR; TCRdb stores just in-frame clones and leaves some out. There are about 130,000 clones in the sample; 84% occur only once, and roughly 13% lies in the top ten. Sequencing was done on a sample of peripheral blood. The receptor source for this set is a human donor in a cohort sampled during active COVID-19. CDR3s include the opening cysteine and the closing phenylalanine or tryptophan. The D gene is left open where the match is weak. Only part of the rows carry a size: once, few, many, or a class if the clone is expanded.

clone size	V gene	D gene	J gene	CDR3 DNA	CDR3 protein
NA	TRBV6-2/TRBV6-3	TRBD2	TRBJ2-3	TGTGCCAGCAGTCTCCTTAGCGGGCGCACAGATACGCAGTATTTT	CASSLLSGRTDTQYF
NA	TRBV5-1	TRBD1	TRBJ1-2	TGCGCCAGCAGCAACCCCGGGACAGGGGCCTCGGGCTCCTTC	CASSNPGTGASGSF
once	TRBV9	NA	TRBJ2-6	TGTGCCAGCAGCATAACCTCAGGGAACTCTGGGGCCAACGTCCTGACTTTC	CASSITSGNSGANVLTF
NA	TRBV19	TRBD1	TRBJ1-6	TGTGCCAGTAGTCTAGAGGGGCAGGGGGCTTGGTCACCCCCCCACTTT	CASSLEGQGAWSPPHF
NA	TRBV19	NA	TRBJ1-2	TGTGCCAGCACAACAGGCAGTGGCTACACCTTC	CASTTGSGYTF
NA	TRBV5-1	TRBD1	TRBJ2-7	TGCGCCAGCAATCCTATGGGGGGGGACAGGGCCGAGCAGTACTTC	CASNPMGGDRAEQYF
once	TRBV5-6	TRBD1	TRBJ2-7	TGTGCCAGCAGCCCCGGGACAGGGAGCTCCTACGAGCAGTACTTC	CASSPGTGSSYEQYF
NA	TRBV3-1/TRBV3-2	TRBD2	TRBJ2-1	TGTGCCAGCAGCCAGACTAGCGGACTTTACAATGAGCAGTTCTTC	CASSQTSGLYNEQFF
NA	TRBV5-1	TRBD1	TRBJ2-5	TGCGCCAGCAGCTCGAGTACAGGGGTTCGCGAAGAGACCCAGTACTTC	CASSSSTGVREETQYF
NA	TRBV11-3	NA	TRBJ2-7	TGTGCCAGCAGCTTGTCCAACTACGAGCAGTACTTC	CASSLSNYEQYF
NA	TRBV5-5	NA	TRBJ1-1	TGTGCCAGCAGCTTGGGTGCGGGTACTGAAGCTTTCTTT	CASSLGAGTEAFF
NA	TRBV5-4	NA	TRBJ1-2	TGTGCCAGCAGCTTGGGGTGGTCCGAGGGCTATGGCTACACCTTC	CASSLGWSEGYGYTF
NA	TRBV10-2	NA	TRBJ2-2	TGCGCCAGCAGGTTGCAGGGGCAGGTCACCGGGGAGCTGTTTTTT	CASRLQGQVTGELFF
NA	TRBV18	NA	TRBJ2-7	TGTGCCAGCTCACTCCGGGGAGGGGGGTACGAGCAGTACTTC	CASSLRGGGYEQYF
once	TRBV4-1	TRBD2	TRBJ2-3	TGCGCCAGCAGCCAACCAAGTAGCGGGGGGGGAGGTACGCAGTATTTT	CASSQPSSGGGGTQYF
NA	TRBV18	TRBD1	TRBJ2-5	TGTGCCAGCTCACCTTCGACAGGGTTAGAGACCCAGTACTTC	CASSPSTGLETQYF
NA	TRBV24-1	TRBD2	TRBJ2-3	TGTGCCACCAGTGATAAAAGCGGGGGGGCCCCTGGCACAGATACGCAGTATTTT	CATSDKSGGAPGTDTQYF
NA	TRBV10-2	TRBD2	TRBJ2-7	TGCGCCAGCAAAGAGGGACTAGCGGGGGGTTCCGAGCAGTACTTC	CASKEGLAGGSEQYF
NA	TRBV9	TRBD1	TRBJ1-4	TGTGCCAGCAGCGTAGGGGACAGGGAAAAACTGTTTTTT	CASSVGDREKLFF
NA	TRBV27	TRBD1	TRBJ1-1	TGTGCCAGCAGTTTTGGCGGTTCACAGGGGGTGCTGATTGAAGCTTTCTTT	CASSFGGSQGVLIEAFF
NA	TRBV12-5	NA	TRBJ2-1	TGTGCTAGTGGTTTGGGAGATGAGCAGTTCTTC	CASGLGDEQFF
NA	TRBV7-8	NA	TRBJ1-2	TGTGCCAGCAGTAGAGACACGAACTATGGCTACACCTTC	CASSRDTNYGYTF
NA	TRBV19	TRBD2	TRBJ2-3	TGTGCCAGTACCCTGGGGGCGGGGGGGCGCACAGATACGCAGTATTTT	CASTLGAGGRTDTQYF
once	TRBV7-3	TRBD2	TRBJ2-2	TGTGCCAGCAGCTCCCCGGGACTAGTCGCCGCAAGCGGGGTGTTTTTT	CASSSPGLVAASGVFF
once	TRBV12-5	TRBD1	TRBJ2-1	TGTGCTAGTGGTTTGGGGGACAGGGCGTCCAATGAGCAGTTCTTC	CASGLGDRASNEQFF
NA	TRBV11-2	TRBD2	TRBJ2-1	TGTGCCAGCAGCCTCCCCCTGGGGGGGAACTACAATGAGCAGTTCTTC	CASSLPLGGNYNEQFF
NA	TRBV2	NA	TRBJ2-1	TGTGCCAGCAGCACTACTTACAATGAGCAGTTCTTC	CASSTTYNEQFF
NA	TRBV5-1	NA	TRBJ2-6	TGCGCCAGCAGGCGACCAGGGTCTGGGGCCAACGTCCTGACTTTC	CASRRPGSGANVLTF
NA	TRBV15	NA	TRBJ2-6	TGTGCCACCAGCAGCTATAGCTCTGGGGCCAACGTCCTGACTTTC	CATSSYSSGANVLTF
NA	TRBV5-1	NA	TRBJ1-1	TGCGCCAGCAGCTCCGGACAGCTGAACACTGAAGCTTTCTTT	CASSSGQLNTEAFF
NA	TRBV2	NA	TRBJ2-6	TGTGCCAGCAGTGCGGACCGGGATCTGCCTGGGGCCAACGTCCTGACTTTC	CASSADRDLPGANVLTF
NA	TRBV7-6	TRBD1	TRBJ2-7	TGTGCCAGCAGCTTAGCGGACCAGGGGGCCCACGAGCAGTACTTC	CASSLADQGAHEQYF
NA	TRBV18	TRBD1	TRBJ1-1	TGTGCCAGCTCGCCCACCGGGACAGGGGGATTGCACACTGAAGCTTTCTTT	CASSPTGTGGLHTEAFF
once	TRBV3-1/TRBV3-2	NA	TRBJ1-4	TGTGCCAGCAGCCAAGTCTATGAAAAACTGTTTTTT	CASSQVYEKLFF
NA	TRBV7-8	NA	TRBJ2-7	TGTGCCAGCAGCTTATTCTCTGGTGGCATCTCCCTTGACAGCGAGCAGTACTTC	CASSLFSGGISLDSEQYF
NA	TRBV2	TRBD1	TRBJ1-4	TGTGCCAGCAGTGAACAGGGGGCCTTTAAAAAACTGTTTTTT	CASSEQGAFKKLFF
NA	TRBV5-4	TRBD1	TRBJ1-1	TGTGCCAGCAACAACCCTTTGGAGGGGGCGGGAACTGAAGCTTTCTTT	CASNNPLEGAGTEAFF
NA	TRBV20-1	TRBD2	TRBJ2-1	TGCAGTGCTAGTCGGGGGGGGCTGCGCGTTGAGCAGTTCTTC	CSASRGGLRVEQFF
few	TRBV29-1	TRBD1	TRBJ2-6	TGCAGCGTTTCCGGGACAGCCTTCTCTGGGGCCAACGTCCTGACTTTC	CSVSGTAFSGANVLTF
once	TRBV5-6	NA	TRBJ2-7	TGTGCCAGCAGCTTGTCCCCTTTAGAGCAGTACTTC	CASSLSPLEQYF
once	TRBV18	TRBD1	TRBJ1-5	TGTGCCAGCTCAAGTAGGACAGGGGTTACCAATCAGCCCCAGCATTTT	CASSSRTGVTNQPQHF